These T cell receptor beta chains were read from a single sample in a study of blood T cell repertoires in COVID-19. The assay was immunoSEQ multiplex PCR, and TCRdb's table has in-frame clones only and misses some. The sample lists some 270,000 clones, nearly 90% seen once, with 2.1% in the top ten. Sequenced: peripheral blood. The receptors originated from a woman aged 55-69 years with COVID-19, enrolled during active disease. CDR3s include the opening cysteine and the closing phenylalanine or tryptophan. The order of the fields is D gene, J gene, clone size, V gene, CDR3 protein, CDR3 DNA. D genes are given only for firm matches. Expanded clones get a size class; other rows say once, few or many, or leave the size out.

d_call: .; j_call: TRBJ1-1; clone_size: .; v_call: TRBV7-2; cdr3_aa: CASSPSRIMNTEAFF; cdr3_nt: TGTGCCAGCAGCCCATCCAGGATCATGAACACTGAAGCTTTCTTT
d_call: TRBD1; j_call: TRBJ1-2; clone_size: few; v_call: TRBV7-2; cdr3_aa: CASSLGGTGTNYGYTF; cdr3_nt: TGTGCCAGCAGCTTAGGCGGGACAGGGACTAACTATGGCTACACCTTC
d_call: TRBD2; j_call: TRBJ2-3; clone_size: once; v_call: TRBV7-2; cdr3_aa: CASSLVAGGGTDTQYF; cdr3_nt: TGTGCCAGCAGCTTAGTGGCGGGGGGCGGCACAGATACGCAGTATTTT
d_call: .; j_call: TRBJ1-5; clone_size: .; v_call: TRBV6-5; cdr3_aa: CASSPTVNSNQPQHF; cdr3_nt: TGTGCCAGCAGCCCGACAGTTAATAGCAATCAGCCCCAGCATTTT
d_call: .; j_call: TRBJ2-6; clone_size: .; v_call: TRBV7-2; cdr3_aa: CASSLTRPSGANVLTF; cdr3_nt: TGTGCCAGCAGCTTAACCAGGCCCAGTGGGGCCAACGTCCTGACTTTC
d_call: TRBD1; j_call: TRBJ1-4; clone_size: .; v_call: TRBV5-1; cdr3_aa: CASSHSSGTGDEKLFF; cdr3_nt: TGCGCCAGCAGCCACTCTTCCGGGACAGGGGATGAAAAACTGTTTTTT
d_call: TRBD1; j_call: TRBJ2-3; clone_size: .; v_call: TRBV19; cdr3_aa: CASSISWVLTGGRTDTQYF; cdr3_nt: TGTGCCAGTAGTATCTCCTGGGTCTTGACAGGGGGCCGGACAGATACGCAGTATTTT
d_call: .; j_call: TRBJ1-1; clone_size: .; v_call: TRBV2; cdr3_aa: CASSVQNTEAFF; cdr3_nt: TGTGCCAGCAGTGTTCAGAACACTGAAGCTTTCTTT
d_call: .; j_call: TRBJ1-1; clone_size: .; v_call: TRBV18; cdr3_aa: CASSPDNQETEAFF; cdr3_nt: TGTGCCAGCTCACCTGACAACCAAGAAACTGAAGCTTTCTTT
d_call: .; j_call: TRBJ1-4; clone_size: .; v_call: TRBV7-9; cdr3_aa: CASSLDLSREKLFF; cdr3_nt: TGTGCCAGCAGCTTAGATCTATCCAGGGAAAAACTGTTTTTT
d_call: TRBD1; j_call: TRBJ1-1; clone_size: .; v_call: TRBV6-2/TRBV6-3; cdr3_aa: CASSPEGAYTEAFF; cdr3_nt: TGTGCCAGCAGCCCTGAGGGGGCATACACTGAAGCTTTCTTT
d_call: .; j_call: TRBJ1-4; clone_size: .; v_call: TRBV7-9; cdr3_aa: CASSFLANEKLFF; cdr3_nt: TGTGCCAGCAGCTTTCTAGCTAATGAAAAACTGTTTTTT
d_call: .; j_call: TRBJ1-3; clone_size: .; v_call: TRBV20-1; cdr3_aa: CRAVWGNTIYF; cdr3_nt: TGCAGGGCCGTTTGGGGAAACACCATATATTTT
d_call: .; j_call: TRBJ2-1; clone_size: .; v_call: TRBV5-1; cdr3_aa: CASRYGTSEYNEQFF; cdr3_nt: TGCGCCAGCAGATACGGGACATCTGAATACAATGAGCAGTTCTTC
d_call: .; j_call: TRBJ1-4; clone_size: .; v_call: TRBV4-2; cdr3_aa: CASSQGDGTKNEKLFF; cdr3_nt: TGTGCCAGCAGCCAAGGGGACGGGACAAAGAATGAAAAACTGTTTTTT
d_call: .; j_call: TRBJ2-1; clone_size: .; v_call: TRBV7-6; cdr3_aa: CASSLGAGLAYNEQFF; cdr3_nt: TGTGCCAGCAGCTTAGGCGCAGGGCTTGCATACAATGAGCAGTTCTTC
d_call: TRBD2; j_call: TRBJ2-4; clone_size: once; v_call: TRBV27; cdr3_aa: CASSPYSGGNKNIQYF; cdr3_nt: TGTGCCAGCAGTCCCTATAGCGGGGGGAACAAAAACATTCAGTACTTC
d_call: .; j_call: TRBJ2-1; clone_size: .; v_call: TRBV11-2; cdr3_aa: CASSPSWRSSYNEQFF; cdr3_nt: TGTGCCAGCAGCCCTTCTTGGCGGAGCTCCTACAATGAGCAGTTCTTC
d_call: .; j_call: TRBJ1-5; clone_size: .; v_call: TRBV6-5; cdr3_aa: CASGGGYQPQHF; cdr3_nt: TGTGCCAGCGGGGGGGGGTACCAGCCCCAGCATTTT
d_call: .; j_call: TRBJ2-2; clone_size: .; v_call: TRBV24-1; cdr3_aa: CATSDPRWGRELFF; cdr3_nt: TGTGCCACCAGTGACCCACGATGGGGCCGGGAGCTGTTTTTT
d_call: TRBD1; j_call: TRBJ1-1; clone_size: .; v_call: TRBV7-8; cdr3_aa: CASSHGTGGFGTEAFF; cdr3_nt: TGTGCCAGCAGCCACGGGACAGGGGGCTTTGGCACTGAAGCTTTCTTT
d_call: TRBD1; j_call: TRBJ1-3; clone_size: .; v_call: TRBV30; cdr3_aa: CAWGDRGSSGNTIYF; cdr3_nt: TGTGCCTGGGGGGACAGGGGTTCTTCTGGAAACACCATATATTTT
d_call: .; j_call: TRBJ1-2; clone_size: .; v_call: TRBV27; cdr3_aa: CASTNPPNGYTF; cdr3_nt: TGTGCCAGCACTAACCCCCCTAATGGCTACACCTTC
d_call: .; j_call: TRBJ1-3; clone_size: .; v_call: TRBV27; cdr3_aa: CASSQDSRQPGNTIYF; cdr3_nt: TGTGCCAGCAGTCAAGACAGTCGACAACCTGGAAACACCATATATTTT
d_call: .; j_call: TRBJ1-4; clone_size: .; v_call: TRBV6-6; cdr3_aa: CASNTGSNEKLFF; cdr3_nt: TGTGCCAGCAACACAGGGTCTAATGAAAAACTGTTTTTT
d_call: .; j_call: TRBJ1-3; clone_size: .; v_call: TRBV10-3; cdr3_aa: CAISESVRTGNTIYF; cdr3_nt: TGTGCCATCAGTGAGTCTGTCAGGACTGGAAACACCATATATTTT
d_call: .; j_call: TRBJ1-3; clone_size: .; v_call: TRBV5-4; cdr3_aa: CASRPNGGSGNTIYF; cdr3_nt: TGTGCCAGCAGACCGAATGGGGGCTCAGGAAACACCATATATTTT
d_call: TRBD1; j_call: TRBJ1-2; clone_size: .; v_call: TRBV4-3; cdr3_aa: CASSQRQGNYGYTF; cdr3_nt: TGCGCCAGCAGCCAAAGACAGGGGAACTATGGCTACACCTTC
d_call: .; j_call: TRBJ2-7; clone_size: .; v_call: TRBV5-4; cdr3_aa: CASSWAGKGAYEQYF; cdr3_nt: TGTGCCAGCAGCTGGGCCGGGAAGGGGGCCTACGAGCAGTACTTC
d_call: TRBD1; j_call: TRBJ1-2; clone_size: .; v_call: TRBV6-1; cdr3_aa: CASSEPGQGGRYGYTF; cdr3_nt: TGTGCCAGCAGTGAACCGGGACAGGGTGGAAGGTATGGCTACACCTTC
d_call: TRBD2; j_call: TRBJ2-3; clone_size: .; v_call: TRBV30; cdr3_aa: CAWTRLAGLPGGTQYF; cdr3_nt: TGTGCCTGGACTAGACTAGCGGGGCTGCCTGGAGGTACGCAGTATTTT
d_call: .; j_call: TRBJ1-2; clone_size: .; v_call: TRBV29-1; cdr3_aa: CSVHPQGRNYGYTF; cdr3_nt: TGCAGCGTCCACCCCCAGGGGCGCAACTATGGCTACACCTTC
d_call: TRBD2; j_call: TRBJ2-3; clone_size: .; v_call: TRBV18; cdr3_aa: CASSPQRGGTDTQYF; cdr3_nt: TGTGCCAGCTCACCACAGCGGGGTGGCACAGATACGCAGTATTTT
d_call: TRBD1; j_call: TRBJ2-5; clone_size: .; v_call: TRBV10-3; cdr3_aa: CATTGGRETQYF; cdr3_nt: TGTGCCACGACAGGGGGCCGAGAGACCCAGTACTTC
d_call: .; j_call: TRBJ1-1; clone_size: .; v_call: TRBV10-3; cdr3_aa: CAHSGGDNTEAFF; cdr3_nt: TGTGCCCACTCTGGCGGAGATAACACTGAAGCTTTCTTT
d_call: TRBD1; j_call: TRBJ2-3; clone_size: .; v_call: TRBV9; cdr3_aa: CASSLRGRGTDTQYF; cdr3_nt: TGTGCCAGCAGCCTCAGGGGGCGAGGCACAGATACGCAGTATTTT
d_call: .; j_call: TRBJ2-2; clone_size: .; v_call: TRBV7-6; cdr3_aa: CASSFRQTRTGELFF; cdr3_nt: TGTGCCAGCAGCTTCCGACAGACTAGGACCGGGGAGCTGTTTTTT
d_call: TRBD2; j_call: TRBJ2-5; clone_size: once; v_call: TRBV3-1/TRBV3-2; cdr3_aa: CASSQVRLAGGRPETQYF; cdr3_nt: TGTGCCAGCAGCCAAGTTAGACTAGCGGGGGGCCGCCCGGAGACCCAGTACTTC
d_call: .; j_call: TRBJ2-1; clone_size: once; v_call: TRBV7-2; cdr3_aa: CASTFSSYNEQFF; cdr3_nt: TGTGCCAGCACCTTTAGCTCCTACAATGAGCAGTTCTTC
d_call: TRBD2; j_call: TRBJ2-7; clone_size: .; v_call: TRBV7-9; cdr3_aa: CASSLGGGRPRTYEQYF; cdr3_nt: TGTGCCAGCAGCTTAGGGGGAGGGAGACCCCGGACCTACGAGCAGTACTTC
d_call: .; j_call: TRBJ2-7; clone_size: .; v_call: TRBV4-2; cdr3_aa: CASSQVGNSHEQYF; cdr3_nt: TGTGCCAGCAGCCAAGTGGGTAACAGCCACGAGCAGTACTTC
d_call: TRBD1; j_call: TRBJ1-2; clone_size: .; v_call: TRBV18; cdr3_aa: CASSPAGQSDGYTF; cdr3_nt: TGTGCCAGCTCACCAGCGGGACAGAGCGATGGCTACACCTTC
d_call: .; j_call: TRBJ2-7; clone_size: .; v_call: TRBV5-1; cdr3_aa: CASSPGVPGADEQYF; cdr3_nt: TGCGCCAGCAGCCCTGGAGTCCCAGGGGCGGACGAGCAGTACTTC
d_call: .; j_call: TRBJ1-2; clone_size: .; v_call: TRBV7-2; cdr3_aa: CASTQGQGVGYTF; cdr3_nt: TGTGCCAGCACCCAGGGTCAGGGCGTGGGCTACACCTTC
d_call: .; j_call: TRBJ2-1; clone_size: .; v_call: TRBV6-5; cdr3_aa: CASSFDGYNEQFF; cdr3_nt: TGTGCCAGCAGTTTTGACGGGTACAATGAGCAGTTCTTC
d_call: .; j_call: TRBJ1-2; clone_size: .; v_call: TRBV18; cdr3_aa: CASSPGGDGYTF; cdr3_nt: TGTGCCAGCTCACCAGGGGGCGACGGCTACACCTTC
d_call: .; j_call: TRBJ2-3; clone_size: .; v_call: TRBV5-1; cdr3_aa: CASSLSGESSTDTQYF; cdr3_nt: TGCGCCAGCAGTCTGTCGGGAGAATCTAGCACAGATACGCAGTATTTT
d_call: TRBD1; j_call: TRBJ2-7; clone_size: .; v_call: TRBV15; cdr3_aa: CATSRWGQGSYEQYF; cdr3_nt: TGTGCCACCAGCAGGTGGGGACAGGGATCCTACGAGCAGTACTTC
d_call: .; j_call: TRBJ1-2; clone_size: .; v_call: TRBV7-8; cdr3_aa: CASSLLMEEDLNYGYTF; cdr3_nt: TGTGCCAGCAGCTTATTGATGGAGGAGGACCTGAACTATGGCTACACCTTC
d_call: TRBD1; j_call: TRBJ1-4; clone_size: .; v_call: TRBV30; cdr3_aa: CAWSQGQGTEKLFF; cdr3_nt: TGTGCCTGGAGCCAAGGACAGGGGACTGAAAAACTGTTTTTT
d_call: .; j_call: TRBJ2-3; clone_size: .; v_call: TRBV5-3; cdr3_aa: CASYPGLTTDTQYF; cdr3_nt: TGTGCCAGCTACCCTGGACTCACCACAGATACGCAGTATTTT
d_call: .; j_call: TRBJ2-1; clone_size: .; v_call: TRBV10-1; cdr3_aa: CASNVRKDSRNEQFF; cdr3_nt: TGCGCCAGCAATGTCAGGAAGGACAGTAGGAATGAGCAGTTCTTC
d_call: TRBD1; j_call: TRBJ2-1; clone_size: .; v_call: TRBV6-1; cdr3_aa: CASSEQGASYNEQFF; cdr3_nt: TGTGCCAGCAGTGAACAGGGGGCCAGCTACAATGAGCAGTTCTTC
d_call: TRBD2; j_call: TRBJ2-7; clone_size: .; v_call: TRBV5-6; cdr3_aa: CASSLPRGLDEQYF; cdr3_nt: TGTGCCAGCAGCCTACCCCGCGGACTAGACGAGCAGTACTTC
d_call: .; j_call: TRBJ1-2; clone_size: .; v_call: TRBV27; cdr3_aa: CASRSDRAYGYTF; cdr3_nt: TGTGCCAGCAGATCTGACAGAGCCTATGGCTACACCTTC